These 25 T cell receptor beta chains came from one sample sequenced in a study of shared clonotypes between healthy human individuals. Profiled with immunoSEQ multiplex PCR; TCRdb holds only in-frame clones, not every one. Here the sample spans just over 2,000,000 clones, 90% to 95% being singletons. Sequencing used naive CD4+ T cells sorted from blood. The sample's subset: CD45RA+ positively selected. The receptors come from a man aged 18 to 29 in good health.

CDR3 bases: TGTGCCAGCAGGGAGGGAAGGGCGAGCAATCAGCCCCAGCATTTT. This translates into CASREGRASNQPQHF. The chain joins TRBV28 to TRBJ1-5; D remains ambiguous. The V end lost 6 bases, the J end lost 1 base, and 13 bases lay between the germline ends. Germline CDR1 MDHEN, CDR2 SYDVKM. The CDR3 sequence is 15 residues long.

The gene calls are TRBV7-9 and TRBJ1-5; TRBD1 matches at 9 bases. The trim removed 5 bases at V and 0 bases at J, leaving 8 bases unmatched. Germline CDR1 reads SEHNR; CDR2 reads FQNEAQ (reference sequence). The CDR3 totals 17 residues. CDR3 residues: CASSPGTGLGSNQPQHF. The CDR3, as DNA: TGTGCCAGCAGCCCGGGGACAGGGCTGGGTAGCAATCAGCCCCAGCATTTT.

J is TRBJ1-2 and V is TRBV6-6; no definite D call. The CDR3 spans 14 residues. In germline, CDR1 is MNHNY, CDR2 SVGAGI (reference sequence). Deletions cut 6 bases from V and 3 bases from J, with 14 bases between. The CDR3 loop is CASSQRAHYYGYTF. The CDR3 DNA sequence: TGTGCCAGCAGCCAACGGGCCCACTACTATGGCTACACCTTC.

Regarding this clone: The same CDR3 also results from other DNA sequences found in this sample. This chain connects TRBV5-4 to TRBJ1-3, with D hard to call. V shed 0 bases and J shed 0 bases, with 4 bases lying between them. The CDR3 has 14 amino acids. The germline V gene has CDR1 SGHNT and CDR2 YYREEE (reference sequence). The CDR3 spells CASSLDSSGNTIYF. The CDR3 DNA sequence: TGTGCCAGCAGCTTGGACAGCTCTGGAAACACCATATATTTT.

The chain employs TRBV11-2 and TRBJ2-1, with 11 bases aligning to TRBD2. V shed 5 bases and J 5 bases; nucleotides not matched to a gene: 11. Germline values: CDR1 SGHAT, CDR2 FQNNGV. CDR3 length: 17 residues. Written as DNA, the CDR3 is TGTGCCAGCAGCCCAAGCCCCGGGACTAGCGGAAACAATGAGCAGTTCTTC. Translated, it gives CASSPSPGTSGNNEQFF. The full variable domain, rest sourced from reference TRBV11-2 and TRBJ2-1, is EAGVAQSPRYKIIEKRQSVAFWCNPISGHATLYWYQQILGQGPKLLIQFQNNGVVDDSQLPKDRFSAERLKGVDSTLKIQPAKLEDSAVYLCASSPSPGTSGNNEQFFGPGTRLTVL.

The gene calls are TRBV5-1 and TRBJ2-7, with a weak D call TRBD2 (6 bases). The germline CDR1 and CDR2 sequences are SGHRS and YFSETQ. The CDR3 is 15 residues long. Trimming removed 0 bases from V and 6 bases from J, with 16 bases in between. The CDR3 spells CASSLATGVTGEQYF. The CDR3 DNA is TGCGCCAGCAGCTTGGCCACGGGGGTGACGGGCGAGCAGTACTTC.

The chain couples TRBV6-6 to TRBJ1-1, with TRBD1 matching over 9 bases. J gave up 10 bases and V 2 bases, and 8 bases lay outside the gene matches. In germline, CDR1 is MNHNY, CDR2 SVGAGI (reference sequence). The CDR3 runs 14 residues. The CDR3 DNA sequence: TGTGCCAGCAGTTACCCTGGACAGGGGAACGCAGCTTTCTTT. Translation gives CASSYPGQGNAAFF.

The chain carries TRBV20-1 and TRBJ2-5; a possible D gene is TRBD2 (6 bases). The CDR3 consists of 11 residues. Germline CDR1 and CDR2: DFQATT and SNEGSKA (reference sequence). Trimming cost V 7 bases and J 7 bases, with 13 bases left between them. The CDR3 DNA reads TGCAGTGTAGCGGAACTAGGGACCCAGTACTTC. This translates into CSVAELGTQYF.

The genes are TRBV5-1 and TRBJ2-1; perhaps TRBD1 as D (6 bases). Trimming cost V 5 bases and J 3 bases, with 21 bases left between them. Germline CDR1 reads SGHRS; CDR2 reads YFSETQ. The length of the CDR3 is 17 residues. CDR3 residues: CASRDGVGQSFYNEQFF. CDR3 sequence (DNA): TGCGCCAGCAGAGATGGGGTTGGACAGTCCTTCTACAATGAGCAGTTCTTC.

The chain carries TRBV11-2 and TRBJ2-1; D remains unclear. The CDR3 extends over 13 amino acids. CDR1 SGHAT and CDR2 FQNNGV come from the germline V gene. Trimming pared 1 base from V and 13 bases from J, leaving 14 bases between. CDR3 sequence: CASSLGTAGVQFF. The CDR3 region has the DNA TGTGCCAGCAGCTTAGGAACAGCTGGGGTTCAGTTCTTC. Looking up the rest from reference TRBV11-2 and TRBJ2-1 gives the full variable domain: EAGVAQSPRYKIIEKRQSVAFWCNPISGHATLYWYQQILGQGPKLLIQFQNNGVVDDSQLPKDRFSAERLKGVDSTLKIQPAKLEDSAVYLCASSLGTAGVQFFGPGTRLTVL.

This chain uses TRBV5-1 with TRBJ2-7, with TRBD1 identical over 11 bases. Trimming cost V 4 bases and J 6 bases; bases outside gene matches: 6. The CDR3 loop spans 14 amino acids. The germline V gene has CDR1 SGHRS and CDR2 YFSETQ. This CDR3 reads CASSPGQGAGEQYF. The CDR3 bases are TGCGCCAGCAGCCCCGGACAGGGGGCGGGCGAGCAGTACTTC.

The V and J genes are TRBV5-6 and TRBJ2-7, with 9 positions matching TRBD2. Germline CDR1 is SGHDT and CDR2 is YYEEEE. The CDR3 sequence is 17 residues long. V lost 1 base to trimming and J lost 6 bases; unmatched junction nucleotides: 14. CDR3 in amino acids: CASSLFSAGGRITEQYF. In DNA, the CDR3 is TGTGCCAGCAGCTTGTTTTCAGCGGGGGGCCGTATCACCGAGCAGTACTTC.

The V call is TRBV5-4, the J call TRBJ2-5, with 13 bases fitting TRBD2. V lost 4 bases to trimming and J lost 5 bases; unmatched junction nucleotides: 8. CDR1 SGHNT and CDR2 YYREEE come from the germline V gene (reference sequence). This CDR3 is 16 amino acids long. This chain's CDR3 is CASSPSRTSGSETQYF. CDR3 coding DNA: TGTGCCAGCAGCCCAAGTCGGACTAGCGGGAGTGAGACCCAGTACTTC.

This rearrangement joins TRBV7-2 to TRBJ2-7; D remains unclear. Germline V gene sequence: CDR1 SGHTA, CDR2 FQGNSA. V was cut by 11 bases and J by 5 bases, with 22 bases left in between. This CDR3 has 14 residues. The CDR3 DNA sequence: TGTGCCTCCTCAGCCCTAGGGTATCTTCACGAGCAGTACTTC. It codes for CASSALGYLHEQYF. The full variable domain, in which reference TRBV7-2 and TRBJ2-7 provide the parts outside the CDR3, is GAGVSQSPSNKVTEKGKDVELRCDPISGHTALYWYRQSLGQGLEFLIYFQGNSAPDKSGLPSDRFSAERTGGSVSTLTIQRTQQEDSAVYLCASSALGYLHEQYFGPGTRLTVT.

This clone appeared a few times. The chain couples TRBV6-5 to TRBJ1-6; D remains ambiguous. The V and J ends lost 7 bases and 7 bases respectively, with 8 bases between them. The CDR3 has 12 amino acids. The germline V gene encodes CDR1 MNHEY and CDR2 SVGAGI. CDR3: CASKTPNSPLHF. CDR3 bases: TGTGCCAGCAAGACGCCAAATTCACCCCTCCACTTT.

The chain combines TRBV30 with TRBJ1-2, with TRBD1 as a possible D gene (6 bases). CDR1 is GTSNPN and CDR2 is SVGIG in the germline V gene (reference sequence). CDR3 length: 17 residues. V was shortened by 2 bases and J by 0 bases, with 19 bases between the two germline ends. For the CDR3, the DNA is TGTGCCTGGAGTTTTGATGCGGGGGGCCACTCTAACTATGGCTACACCTTC. This sequence encodes CAWSFDAGGHSNYGYTF. The full variable domain, in which reference TRBV30 and TRBJ1-2 provide the parts outside the CDR3, is SQTIHQWPATLVQPVGSPLSLECTVEGTSNPNLYWYRQAAGRGLQLLFYSVGIGQISSEVPQNLSASRPQDRQFILSSKKLLLSDSGFYLCAWSFDAGGHSNYGYTFGSGTRLTVV.

CDR3 sequence reads: CASSTALNEQFF. The CDR3 DNA sequence: TGTGCCAGCAGCACAGCCCTTAATGAGCAGTTCTTC. The rearrangement links TRBV27 to TRBJ2-1; D remains ambiguous. Germline V gene sequence: CDR1 MNHEY, CDR2 SMNVEV (reference sequence). The CDR3 spans 12 residues. V shed 6 bases and J shed 7 bases, with 10 bases lying between them.

This chain connects TRBV7-2 to TRBJ1-1; tentatively, D is TRBD1 (5 bases). The CDR3 is 13 amino acids. V lost 0 bases and J 6 bases, leaving 8 bases between the germline ends. Germline V gene data show CDR1 as SGHTA and CDR2 as FQGNSA. CDR3 sequence: CASSLAGVAEAFF. As DNA, the CDR3 is TGTGCCAGCAGCTTAGCGGGGGTGGCTGAAGCTTTCTTT.

This chain's CDR3 is CASNTGTGNTGELFF. The CDR3 DNA follows: TGCGCCAGCAACACCGGGACAGGGAACACCGGGGAGCTGTTTTTT. The genes are TRBV5-1 and TRBJ2-2; 8 bases fit TRBD1. Trimming at V came to 6 bases and at J to 1 base, leaving 5 bases not matched to a gene. The CDR3 contains 15 residues. Germline V gene sequence: CDR1 SGHRS, CDR2 YFSETQ.

This clone was counted once. A much larger clone differs from this one at a single base, so this may be a read error. This chain joins TRBV10-3 and TRBJ1-1, with D perhaps matching TRBD1 (5 bases). This CDR3 is built from 14 residues. The germline V gene has CDR1 ENHRY and CDR2 SYGVKD. V lost 5 bases, J lost 1 base, and 11 bases lay in between. As DNA, the CDR3 is TGTGCCATCAGTTACTCGGGGGAGAACACTGAAGCTTTCTTT. It is translated as CAISYSGENTEAFF.

This sequence joins TRBV9 and TRBJ1-1; maybe TRBD1 (5 bases). The V end was cut by 3 bases, the J end by 2 bases, with 11 bases between. This CDR3 comprises 14 residues. Germline V gives CDR1 SGDLS, CDR2 YYNGEE. The CDR3 DNA follows: TGTGCCAGCAGCGGTGCCGGGGGAAACACTGAAGCTTTCTTT. This codes for CASSGAGGNTEAFF. The variable domain in full, with the rest retrieved from reference TRBV9 and TRBJ1-1, is DSGVTQTPKHLITATGQRVTLRCSPRSGDLSVYWYQQSLDQGLQFLIQYYNGEERAKGNILERFSAQQFPDLHSELNLSSLELGDSALYFCASSGAGGNTEAFFGQGTRLTVV.

This chain uses TRBV10-3 with TRBJ1-1; D not resolved. CDR1 is ENHRY and CDR2 is SYGVKD in the germline V gene. The CDR3 is made up of 15 amino acids. V gave up 6 bases and J gave up 2 bases, with 16 bases separating them. The CDR3 spells CAIRPRNDGNTEAFF. The CDR3 nucleotides are TGTGCCATCAGGCCACGAAACGACGGAAACACTGAAGCTTTCTTT.

The chain links TRBV10-2 to TRBJ1-5; D is perhaps TRBD1 (5 bases). The CDR3 is 16 amino acids. Trimming pared 3 bases from V and 1 base from J, leaving 13 bases between. The germline V gene has CDR1 WSHSY and CDR2 SAAADI. In nucleotides, the CDR3 is TGCGCCAGCAGTGACAGGGAGAGGGTCAGCAATCAGCCCCAGCATTTT. It translates to CASSDRERVSNQPQHF.

The V and J genes are TRBV11-2 and TRBJ2-3; 14 bases line up with TRBD2. The germline CDR1 and CDR2 sequences are SGHAT and FQNNGV. The CDR3 covers 16 residues. J lost 0 bases, V lost 5 bases, and 1 base had no gene match. CDR3 region: CASSRLAGGSTDTQYF. CDR3 nucleotides: TGTGCCAGCAGCCGACTAGCGGGGGGGAGCACAGATACGCAGTATTTT.

CDR3 region: CASSTRAEAFF. DNA of the CDR3: TGTGCCAGTAGTACCAGGGCCGAAGCTTTCTTT. This chain joins TRBV19 and TRBJ1-1; D is possibly TRBD1 (5 bases). The length of the CDR3 is 11 residues. V was cut by 4 bases and J by 8 bases, with 8 bases left in between. Germline loops: CDR1 LNHDA, CDR2 SQIVND (reference sequence).